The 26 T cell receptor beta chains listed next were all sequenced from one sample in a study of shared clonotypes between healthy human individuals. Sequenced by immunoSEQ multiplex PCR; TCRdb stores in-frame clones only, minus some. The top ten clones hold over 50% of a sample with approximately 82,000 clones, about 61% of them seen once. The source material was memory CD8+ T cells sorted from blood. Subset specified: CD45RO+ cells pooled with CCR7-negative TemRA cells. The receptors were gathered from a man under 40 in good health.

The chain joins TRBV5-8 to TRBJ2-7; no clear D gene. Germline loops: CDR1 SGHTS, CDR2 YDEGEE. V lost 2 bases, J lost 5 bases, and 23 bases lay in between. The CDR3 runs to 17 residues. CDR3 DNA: TGTGCCAGCAGCTTTTTTTCAACAACCCAAGCCAGCCACGAGCAGTACTTC. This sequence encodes CASSFFSTTQASHEQYF.

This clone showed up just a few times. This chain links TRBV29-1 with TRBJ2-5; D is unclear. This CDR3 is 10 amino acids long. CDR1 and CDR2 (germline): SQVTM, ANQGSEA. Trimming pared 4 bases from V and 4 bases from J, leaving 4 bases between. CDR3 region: CSVVIETQYF. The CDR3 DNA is TGCAGCGTTGTAATAGAGACCCAGTACTTC.

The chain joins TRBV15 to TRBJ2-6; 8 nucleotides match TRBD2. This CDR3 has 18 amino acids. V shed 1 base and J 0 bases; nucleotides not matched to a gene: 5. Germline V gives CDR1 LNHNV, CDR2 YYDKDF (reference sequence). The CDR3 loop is CATSRAELAGSGANVLTF. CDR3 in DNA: TGTGCCACCAGCAGAGCAGAGCTAGCGGGCTCTGGGGCCAACGTCCTGACTTTC.

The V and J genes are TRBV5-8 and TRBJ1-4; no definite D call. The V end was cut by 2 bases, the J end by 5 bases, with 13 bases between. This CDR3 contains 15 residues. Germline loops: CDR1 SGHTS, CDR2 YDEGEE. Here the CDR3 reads CASSFTDEKNEKLFF. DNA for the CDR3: TGTGCCAGCAGCTTTACGGACGAGAAGAATGAAAAACTGTTTTTT. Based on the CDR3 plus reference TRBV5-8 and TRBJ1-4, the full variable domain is EAGVTQSPTHLIKTRGQQATLRCSPISGHTSVYWYQQALGLGLQFLLWYDEGEERNRGNFPPRFSGRQFPNYSSELNVNALELEDSALYLCASSFTDEKNEKLFFGSGTQLSVL.

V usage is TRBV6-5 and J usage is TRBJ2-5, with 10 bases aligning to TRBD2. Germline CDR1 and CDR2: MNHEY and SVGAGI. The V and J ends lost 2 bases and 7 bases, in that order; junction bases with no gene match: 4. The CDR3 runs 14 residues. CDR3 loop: CASSYRLAGRTQYF. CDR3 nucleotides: TGTGCCAGCAGTTACCGACTAGCGGGTCGGACCCAGTACTTC.

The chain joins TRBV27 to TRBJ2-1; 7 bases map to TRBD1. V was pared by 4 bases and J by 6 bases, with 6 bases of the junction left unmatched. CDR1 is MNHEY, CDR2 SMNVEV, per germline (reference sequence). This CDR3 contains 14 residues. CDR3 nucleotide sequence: TGTGCCAGCAGTTACGTCGGACAGGCCAATGAGCAGTTCTTC. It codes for CASSYVGQANEQFF.

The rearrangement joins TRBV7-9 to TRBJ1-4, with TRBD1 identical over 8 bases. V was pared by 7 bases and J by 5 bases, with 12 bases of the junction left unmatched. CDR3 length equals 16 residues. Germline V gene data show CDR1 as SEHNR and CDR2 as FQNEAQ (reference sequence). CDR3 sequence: CASTPNIRQGNEKLFF. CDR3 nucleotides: TGTGCCAGCACCCCCAACATTCGACAGGGGAATGAAAAACTGTTTTTT.

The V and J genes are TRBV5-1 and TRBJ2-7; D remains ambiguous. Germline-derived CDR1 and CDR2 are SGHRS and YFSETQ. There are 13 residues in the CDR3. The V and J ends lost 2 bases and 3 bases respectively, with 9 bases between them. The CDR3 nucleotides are TGCGCCAGCAGCTTAGAAGGGTACTACGAGCAGTACTTC. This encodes CASSLEGYYEQYF.

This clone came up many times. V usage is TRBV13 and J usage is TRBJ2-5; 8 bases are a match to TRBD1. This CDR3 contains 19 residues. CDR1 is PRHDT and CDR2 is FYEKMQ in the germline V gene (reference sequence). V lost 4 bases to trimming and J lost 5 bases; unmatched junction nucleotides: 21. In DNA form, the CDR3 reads TGTGCCAGCAGCTCTCAGGGGGCTCGGGGTAGCGCGAGTATGGAGACCCAGTACTTC. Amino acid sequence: CASSSQGARGSASMETQYF.

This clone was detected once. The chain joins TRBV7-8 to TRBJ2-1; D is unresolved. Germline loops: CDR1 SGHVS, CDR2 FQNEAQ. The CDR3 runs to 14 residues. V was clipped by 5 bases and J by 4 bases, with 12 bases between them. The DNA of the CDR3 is TGTGCCAGCAGCCCACGGGTGGATTACAATGAGCAGTTCTTC. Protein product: CASSPRVDYNEQFF.

The DNA of the CDR3 is TGTGCCAGCAGGGGGACAGGGGCGGTGACCGGGGAGCTGTTTTTT. Amino acid sequence: CASRGTGAVTGELFF. The rearrangement links TRBV6-5 to TRBJ2-2; 10 positions agree with TRBD1. The CDR3 runs 15 residues. Germline lookup yields CDR1 MNHEY and CDR2 SVGAGI. The trim removed 6 bases at V and 5 bases at J, leaving 6 bases unmatched.

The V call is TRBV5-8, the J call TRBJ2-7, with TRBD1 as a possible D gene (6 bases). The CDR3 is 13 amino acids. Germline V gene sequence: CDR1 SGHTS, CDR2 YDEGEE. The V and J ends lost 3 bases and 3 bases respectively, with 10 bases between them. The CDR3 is CASSYGQNYEQYF. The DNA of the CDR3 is TGTGCCAGCAGCTATGGACAGAACTACGAGCAGTACTTC. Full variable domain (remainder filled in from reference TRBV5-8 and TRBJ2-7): EAGVTQSPTHLIKTRGQQATLRCSPISGHTSVYWYQQALGLGLQFLLWYDEGEERNRGNFPPRFSGRQFPNYSSELNVNALELEDSALYLCASSYGQNYEQYFGPGTRLTVT.

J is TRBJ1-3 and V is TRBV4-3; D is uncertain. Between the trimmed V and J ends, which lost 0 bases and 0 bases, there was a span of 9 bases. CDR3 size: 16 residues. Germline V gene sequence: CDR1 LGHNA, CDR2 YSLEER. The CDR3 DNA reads TGCGCCAGCAGCCAAGATGGTTGGGGCTCTGGAAACACCATATATTTT. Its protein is CASSQDGWGSGNTIYF.

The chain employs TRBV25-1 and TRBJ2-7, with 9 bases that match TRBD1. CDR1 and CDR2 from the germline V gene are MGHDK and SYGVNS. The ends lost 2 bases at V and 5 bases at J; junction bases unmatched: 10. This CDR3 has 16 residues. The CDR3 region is CASSEMGPGTGNEQYF. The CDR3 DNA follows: TGTGCCAGCAGTGAAATGGGTCCCGGGACAGGGAACGAGCAGTACTTC.

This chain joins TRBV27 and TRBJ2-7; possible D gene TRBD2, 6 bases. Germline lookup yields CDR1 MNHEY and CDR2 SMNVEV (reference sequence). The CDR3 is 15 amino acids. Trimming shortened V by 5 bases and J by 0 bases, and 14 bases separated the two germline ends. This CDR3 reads CASSHLALLSYEQYF. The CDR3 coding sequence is TGTGCCAGCAGTCATCTAGCGCTCCTCTCCTACGAGCAGTACTTC.

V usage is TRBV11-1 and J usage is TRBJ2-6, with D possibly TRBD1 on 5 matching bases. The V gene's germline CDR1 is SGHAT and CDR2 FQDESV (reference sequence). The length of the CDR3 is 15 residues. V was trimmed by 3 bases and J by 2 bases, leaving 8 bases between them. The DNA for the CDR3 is TGTGCCAGCAGCTTGGGGCTGACTGGGGCCAACGTCCTGACTTTC. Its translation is CASSLGLTGANVLTF.

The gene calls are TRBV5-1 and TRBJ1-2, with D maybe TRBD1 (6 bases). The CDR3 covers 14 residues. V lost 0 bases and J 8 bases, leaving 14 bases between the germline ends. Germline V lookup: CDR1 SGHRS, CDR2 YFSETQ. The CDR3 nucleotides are TGCGCCAGCAGCTTGGGACAGGTGAATGGGGGCTACACCTTC. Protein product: CASSLGQVNGGYTF. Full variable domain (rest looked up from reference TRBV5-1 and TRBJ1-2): KAGVTQTPRYLIKTRGQQVTLSCSPISGHRSVSWYQQTPGQGLQFLFEYFSETQRNKGNFPGRFSGRQFSNSRSEMNVSTLELGDSALYLCASSLGQVNGGYTFGSGTRLTVV.

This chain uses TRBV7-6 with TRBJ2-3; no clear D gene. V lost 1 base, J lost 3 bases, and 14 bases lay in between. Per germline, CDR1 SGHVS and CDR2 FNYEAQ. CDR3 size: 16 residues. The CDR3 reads CASSLGSRQWTDTQYF. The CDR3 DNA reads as TGTGCCAGCAGCTTAGGATCCCGGCAGTGGACAGATACGCAGTATTTT. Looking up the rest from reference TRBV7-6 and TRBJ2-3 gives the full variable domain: GAGVSQSPRYKVTKRGQDVALRCDPISGHVSLYWYRQALGQGPEFLTYFNYEAQQDKSGLPNDRFSAERPEGSISTLTIQRTEQRDSAMYRCASSLGSRQWTDTQYFGPGTRLTVL.

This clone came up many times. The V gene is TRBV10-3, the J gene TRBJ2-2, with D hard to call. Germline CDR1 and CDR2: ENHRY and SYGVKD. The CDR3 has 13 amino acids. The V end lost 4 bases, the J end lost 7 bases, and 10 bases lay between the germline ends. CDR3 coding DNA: TGTGCCATCAGTGCCGGTAACGGCGGGGAGCTGTTTTTT. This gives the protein CAISAGNGGELFF.

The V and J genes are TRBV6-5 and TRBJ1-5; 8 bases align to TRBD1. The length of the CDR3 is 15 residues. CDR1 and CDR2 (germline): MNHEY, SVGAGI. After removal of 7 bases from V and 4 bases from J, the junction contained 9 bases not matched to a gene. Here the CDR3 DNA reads TGTGCCAGCACCCCTTCGACAGGGGAGAATCAGCCCCAGCATTTT. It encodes CASTPSTGENQPQHF.

The CDR3 DNA follows: TGCGCCAGCAGCAGGGGACAGCCGGGCGATGAGCAGTTCTTC. Protein: CASSRGQPGDEQFF. The V call is TRBV5-1, the J call TRBJ2-1; 7 nucleotides align to TRBD1. CDR1 is SGHRS, CDR2 YFSETQ, per germline. The CDR3 is 14 residues long. The trim removed 4 bases at V and 8 bases at J, leaving 9 bases unmatched.

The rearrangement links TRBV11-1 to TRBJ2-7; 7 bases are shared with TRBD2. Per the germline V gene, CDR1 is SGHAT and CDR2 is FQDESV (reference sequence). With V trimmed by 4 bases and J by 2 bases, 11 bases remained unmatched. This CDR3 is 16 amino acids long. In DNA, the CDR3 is TGTGCCAGCAGCTCCACCCCGGGGCTAGCGGCCTACGAGCAGTACTTC. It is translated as CASSSTPGLAAYEQYF.

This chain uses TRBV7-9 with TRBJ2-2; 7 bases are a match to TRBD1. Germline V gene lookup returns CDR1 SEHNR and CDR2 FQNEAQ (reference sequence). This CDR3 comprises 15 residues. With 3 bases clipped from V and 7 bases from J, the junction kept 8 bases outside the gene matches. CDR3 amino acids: CASSLDRTGLGELFF. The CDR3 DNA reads TGTGCCAGCAGCTTGGACCGGACAGGACTCGGGGAGCTGTTTTTT.

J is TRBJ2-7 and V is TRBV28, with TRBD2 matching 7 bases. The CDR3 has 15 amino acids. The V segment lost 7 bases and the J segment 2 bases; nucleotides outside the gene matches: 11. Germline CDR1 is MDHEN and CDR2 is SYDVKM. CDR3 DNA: TGTGCCAGCAACGGCGGGAGCAGCCTCACCTACGAGCAGTACTTC. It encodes CASNGGSSLTYEQYF.

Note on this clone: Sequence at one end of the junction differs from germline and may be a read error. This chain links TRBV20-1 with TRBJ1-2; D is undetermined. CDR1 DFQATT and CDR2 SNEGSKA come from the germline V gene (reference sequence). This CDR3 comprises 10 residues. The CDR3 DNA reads TGCAGTGCGAGAGAGAACGGCTACACCTTC. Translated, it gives CSARENGYTF.

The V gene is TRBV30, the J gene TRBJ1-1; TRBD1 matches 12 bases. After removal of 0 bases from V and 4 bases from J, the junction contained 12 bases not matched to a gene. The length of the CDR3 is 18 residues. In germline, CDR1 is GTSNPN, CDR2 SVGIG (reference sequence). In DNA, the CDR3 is TGTGCCTGGAGTGTACCCCCGGGACAGGGGGCGAGGCGCACTGAAGCTTTCTTT. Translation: CAWSVPPGQGARRTEAFF.